Given below is one T cell receptor beta chain in context. What it recognizes is unknown. One entry per CDR3 protein results from TCRdb running MiXCR on the 5' RACE reads. The data contain roughly 130,000 distinct CDR3 sequences, about 6% of them seen just once; the ten biggest clones take up roughly 2%. The data were obtained in a study of T-cell memory formation after mild COVID-19. With V trimmed by 8 bases and J by 7 bases, 15 bases remained unmatched. The CDR3 loop spans 16 amino acids. The germline CDR1 and CDR2 sequences are KGHSH and LQKENI. Whole-study findings and limits: Clones contracting across day 15 to 85 had a balanced CD4/CD8 profile; later expanding clones leaned CD4+.

Specimen: PBMCs or a T cell subset sorted from them (not recorded which). This rearrangement joins TRBV18 to TRBJ2-2; 8 positions agree with TRBD2. This receptor was identified in an adult woman who had mild COVID-19 (a few samples of this study predate the infection). Cell type and time point are not known. The CDR3 protein is CASPEDRGRIGGELFF. In DNA form, the CDR3 reads TGTGCCAGCCCAGAGGATCGCGGGAGGATTGGCGGGGAGCTGTTTTTT.